This is a list of T cell receptor beta chains from one sample in a study of identical twins. MiXCR was run by TCRdb on the 5' RACE reads, yielding one entry per CDR3 protein. The data show 650,000 to 800,000 distinct CDR3 sequences, around 8.6% seen once. These same records also appear under a second study, on yellow fever vaccine responses in identical twins.

The sequenced sample consisted of PBMCs. These receptors all stem from a woman younger than 30 in good health. The CDR3 runs from the conserved cysteine through the conserved F or W. The D gene is left open where the match is weak. Clone size is given for some rows only: seen once, a few or many times, or a class if the clone is expanded.

>TRBJ2-7|TRBD1|16|TRBV11-2|many
CASSPLGQGAPYEQYF
TGTGCCAGCAGCCCACTGGGACAGGGGGCCCCCTACGAGCAGTACTTC
>TRBJ1-4|.|13|TRBV20-1|few
CSARLRGNEKLFF
TGCAGTGCTAGACTTCGGGGAAATGAAAAACTGTTTTTT
>TRBJ2-1|.|16|TRBV7-9|.
CASSTGQLSSYNEQFF
TGTGCCAGCAGCACCGGACAGCTAAGCTCCTACAATGAGCAGTTCTTC
>TRBJ2-3|.|12|TRBV7-2|few
CASSAAPHTQYF
TGTGCCAGCAGCGCCGCCCCCCATACGCAGTATTTT
>TRBJ2-5|.|12|TRBV28|.
CASHGQQETQYF
TGTGCCAGCCATGGACAACAAGAGACCCAGTACTTC
>TRBJ1-3|.|17|TRBV7-2|few
CASSWAATAYSGNTIYF
TGTGCCAGCAGCTGGGCGGCGACAGCCTACTCTGGAAACACCATATATTTT
>TRBJ1-4|.|13|TRBV18|many
CASSEGGSEKLFF
TGTGCCAGCTCCGAAGGAGGCAGTGAAAAACTGTTTTTT
>TRBJ2-3|TRBD1|20|TRBV5-1|few
CASSAYYRGTGGYSTDTQYF
TGCGCCAGCAGCGCCTACTATCGCGGGACAGGCGGGTATAGCACAGATACGCAGTATTTT
>TRBJ2-3|.|14|TRBV9|.
CASSLPLGGDTQYF
TGTGCCAGCAGCCTACCTCTGGGGGGAGATACGCAGTATTTT
>TRBJ1-2|.|12|TRBV29-1|.
CSVAQQPSDYTF
TGCAGCGTCGCCCAGCAACCTAGCGACTACACCTTC
>TRBJ1-4|.|15|TRBV7-9|few
CASSHRDGTNEKLFF
TGTGCCAGCAGCCATCGCGACGGAACTAATGAAAAACTGTTTTTT
>TRBJ2-1|TRBD2|15|TRBV28|.
CASRRGTSGSDEQFF
TGTGCCAGCAGAAGAGGGACTAGCGGGAGCGATGAGCAGTTCTTC
>TRBJ2-1|.|17|TRBV20-1|few
CSARDPFGPRITNEQFF
TGCAGTGCTAGAGATCCGTTTGGCCCTCGAATAACAAATGAGCAGTTCTTC
>TRBJ2-7|TRBD2|16|TRBV20-1|.
CSARRRGSSLSYEQYF
TGCAGTGCTAGACGGCGCGGGAGTTCCCTCTCCTACGAGCAGTACTTC